The table lists the clone carrying this T cell receptor (beta chain) with a few counts. Its specificity is not known. Every donor had blood drawn once into heparin, 100 to 150 mL on average. Germline assignment: CDR1 SGHNT and CDR2 YYREEE (reference sequence). There are 14 residues in the CDR3. Trimming at V came to 7 bases and at J to 5 bases, leaving 9 bases not matched to a gene. Sequenced material consisted of expressed TCRB transcripts (all of the isolated RNA was reverse transcribed). The assay was immunoSEQ multiplex PCR, and TCRdb's table has in-frame clones only and misses some. Altogether more than 250,000 clones are present, about 15% being singletons, with the ten largest covering 0.015% to 0.019%. These data come from a study of beta chain features in type 1 diabetes. Study background: All samples yielded roughly 110 million examined sorted cells. Study-wide points: When cDNA is sequenced, cells with high TCR expression could be over-represented. When Type 1 diabetes patients were examined, their TCRB CDR3s proved moderately but significantly shorter in all four CD4+ subsets.

This rearrangement joins TRBV5-4 to TRBJ2-1, with TRBD2 matching over 7 bases. The sequenced sample was naive CD4+ T cells from blood. The receptor comes from a man aged 18 to 30 with type 1 diabetes. CDR3 loop: CASPSGGPNNEQFF. The CDR3 region has the DNA TGTGCCAGCCCCTCGGGGGGTCCTAACAATGAGCAGTTCTTC.